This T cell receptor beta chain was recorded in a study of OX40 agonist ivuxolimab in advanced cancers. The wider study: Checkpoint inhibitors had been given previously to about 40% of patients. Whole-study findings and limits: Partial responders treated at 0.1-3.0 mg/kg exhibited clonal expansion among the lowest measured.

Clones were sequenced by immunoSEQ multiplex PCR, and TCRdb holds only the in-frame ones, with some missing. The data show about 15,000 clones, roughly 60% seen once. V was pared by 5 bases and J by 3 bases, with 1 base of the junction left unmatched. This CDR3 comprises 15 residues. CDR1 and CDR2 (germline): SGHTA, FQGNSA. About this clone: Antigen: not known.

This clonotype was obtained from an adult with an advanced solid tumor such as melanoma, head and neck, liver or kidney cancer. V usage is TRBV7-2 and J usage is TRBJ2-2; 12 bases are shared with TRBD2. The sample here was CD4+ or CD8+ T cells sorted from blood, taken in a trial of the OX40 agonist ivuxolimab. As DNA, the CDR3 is TGTGCCAGCAGCCCTAGCGGGGGGGACACCGGGGAGCTGTTTTTT. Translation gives CASSPSGGDTGELFF.